This TCR beta chain was recovered during a study of early stage breast cancer tumors. Study in general: Among about twelve ER+/PR+/HER2- tumors, eight were ductal, four lobular.

This CDR3 region has 14 residues. V shed 3 bases and J shed 1 base, with 9 bases lying between them. From germline, CDR1 is MDHEN and CDR2 SYDVKM. Points on this clone: As yet, its antigen is unknown.

Repertoires were generated with immunoSEQ multiplex PCR, while TCRdb's copy carries only in-frame clones and drops some. Among approximately 75,000 clones listed, around 80% were seen once. The study's findings and limits: Comparing each tissue with blood distinguished tumor from normal in 14 of 16 patients.

This clonotype was obtained from a person in their 40s with breast cancer. The rearrangement uses TRBV28 and TRBJ1-1; D ambiguous. Sequencing was carried out using blood. The CDR3 DNA follows: TGTGCCAGCAGTTTCTGGAGGGCGAACACTGAAGCTTTCTTT. This translates into CASSFWRANTEAFF.